These 5 T cell receptor beta chains originate from one sample sequenced in a study of cytomegalovirus exposure and HLA in healthy donors. Researchers ran the PCR with 60 Vbeta and 13 Jbeta primers. The data were produced by immunoSEQ multiplex PCR, yet TCRdb's version contains in-frame clones alone and is incomplete. In the table there are fewer than 200,000 clones, around 82% of which are singletons. What was sequenced was PBMCs. These receptors came from a man aged 25 to 40 in good health and CMV-seronegative.

The chain is built from TRBV11-3 and TRBJ1-1; no firm D call. V dropped 0 bases and J dropped 4 bases, with 9 bases sitting between them. There are 14 residues in the CDR3. CDR1 is SGHNT, CDR2 YENEEA, per germline. This CDR3 is CASSLDGVGTEAFF. DNA of the CDR3: TGTGCCAGCAGCTTAGACGGGGTAGGCACTGAAGCTTTCTTT.

V and J are TRBV4-3 and TRBJ2-1, with TRBD2 matching 14 bases. V lost 3 bases and J lost 6; bases outside the gene matches: 7. The length of the CDR3 is 17 residues. The germline V gene has CDR1 LGHNA and CDR2 YSLEER. This CDR3 reads CASSQGKTSGRANEQFF. The CDR3, as DNA: TGCGCCAGCAGCCAGGGTAAGACTAGCGGGAGGGCCAATGAGCAGTTCTTC.

V is TRBV6-6 and J is TRBJ2-5; TRBD1 might be the D (7 bases). The CDR3 runs 16 residues. The V end lost 2 bases, the J end lost 4 bases, and 17 bases lay between the germline ends. Germline V gives CDR1 MNHNY, CDR2 SVGAGI (reference sequence). The CDR3 DNA is TGTGCCAGCAGTTACCGACAGGGCGGAGCGGGAGAGACCCAGTACTTC. Its protein product is CASSYRQGGAGETQYF.

The chain has TRBV10-3 and TRBJ2-7; 10 nucleotides match TRBD1. The CDR3 length is 15 residues. Germline values: CDR1 ENHRY, CDR2 SYGVKD. V trimming: 3 bases; J trimming: 3 bases; junction bases outside the gene matches: 5. In nucleotides, the CDR3 is TGTGCCATCAGTGATAGGGACAGGGGCGTCTACGAGCAGTACTTC. This encodes CAISDRDRGVYEQYF.

The chain couples TRBV7-8 to TRBJ1-5, with D possibly being TRBD1 (6 bases). The length of the CDR3 is 19 residues. Germline V gene lookup returns CDR1 SGHVS and CDR2 FQNEAQ. The V end was cut by 0 bases, the J end by 0 bases, with 18 bases between. The CDR3 DNA is TGTGCCAGCAGCTTAGCGTTCGGGGCAGGGGATTATAGCAATCAGCCCCAGCATTTT. Amino acids: CASSLAFGAGDYSNQPQHF.